This T cell receptor (beta chain) was sequenced in a study of cytomegalovirus exposure and HLA in healthy donors. Overall study findings and caveats: Sequencing depth roughly uniform across donors was assumed in presence/absence analyses. Beyond CMV serostatus, there was no information to go on about immune exposure. Some TCR beta chains (approximately 180 of them) were listed as cytomegalovirus-associated.

With 60 Vbeta and 13 Jbeta primers, the PCR was carried out. Sequencing used immunoSEQ multiplex PCR; TCRdb keeps in-frame clones, though not all of them. Among around 160,000 clones listed, around 80% were seen once. V shed 4 bases and J 0 bases; nucleotides not matched to a gene: 3. This CDR3 has 14 residues. Germline V lookup: CDR1 SGHRS, CDR2 YFSETQ. Concerning this clone itself: Its cognate antigen is unknown.

The V and J genes are TRBV5-1 and TRBJ2-7; 8 bases line up with TRBD1. The receptor comes from a woman between 18 and 30 years old in good health and CMV-seronegative. Specimen: PBMCs. CDR3 amino acids: CASSVTGGSYEQYF. In DNA, the CDR3 is TGCGCCAGCAGCGTTACAGGGGGCTCCTACGAGCAGTACTTC.